One and the same sample provided the 26 T cell receptor beta chains below, sequenced in a study of PD-1 blockade in classical Hodgkin lymphoma. The repertoire was sequenced with immunoSEQ multiplex PCR; TCRdb's copy has only in-frame clones and lacks some. Altogether roughly 41,000 clones are present, roughly two thirds being singletons, with the ten largest covering about 2.6%. Time point here: cycle 4 day 1 (C4D1), after five to seven weeks of nivolumab. In every patient, relapse followed autologous stem cell transplantation, while exposure to brentuximab vedotin differed. Here the sequenced sample was peripheral blood mononuclear cells (PBMCs), taken before the fourth cycle of nivolumab. The receptors originated from a human donor with classical Hodgkin lymphoma.

This chain connects TRBV4-1 to TRBJ2-5; D gene ambiguous. The CDR3 is made up of 13 amino acids. V gave up 0 bases and J gave up 5 bases, with 7 bases separating them. Germline V gives CDR1 MGHRA, CDR2 YSYEKL. The CDR3 region is CASSQDPEETQYF. Written as DNA, the CDR3 is TGCGCCAGCAGCCAAGATCCCGAGGAGACCCAGTACTTC.

The CDR3 nucleotides read TGTGCCAGCAGCCGGGACTCGCAGTACTTC. This codes for CASSRDSQYF. The V and J genes are TRBV2 and TRBJ2-7; weak D call: TRBD2 (6 bases). From germline, CDR1 is SNHLY and CDR2 FYNNEI. Deletions cut 6 bases from V and 9 bases from J, with 9 bases between. This CDR3 has 10 residues.

The CDR3: CASSVIPPDTQYF. As DNA, the CDR3 is TGTGCCAGCAGCGTAATCCCCCCAGATACGCAGTATTTT. The chain uses TRBV9 and TRBJ2-3; no clear D gene. The CDR3 has 13 amino acids. Germline lookup yields CDR1 SGDLS and CDR2 YYNGEE. Trimming took off 1 base at V and 4 bases at J, with 7 bases between the two ends.

The V and J genes are TRBV30 and TRBJ1-6; 7 bases align to TRBD1. CDR1 and CDR2 from the germline V gene are GTSNPN and SVGIG (reference sequence). The junction had 5 bases not matched to a gene; V was cut back by 8 bases and J by 7 bases. The CDR3 spans 12 residues. CDR3 protein: CARGTDNSPLHF. CDR3 coding DNA: TGTGCCCGAGGGACAGACAATTCACCCCTCCACTTT.

The chain uses TRBV7-9 and TRBJ2-1; TRBD2 might be the D (7 bases). V was pared by 7 bases and J by 9 bases, with 13 bases between. CDR1 SEHNR and CDR2 FQNEAQ come from the germline V gene (reference sequence). The CDR3 is 12 residues long. The CDR3 DNA sequence: TGTGCCAGCAACCCGGGGGGCCCTGAGCAGTTCTTC. The encoded protein is CASNPGGPEQFF.

The chain links TRBV7-6 to TRBJ1-2; D possibly corresponds to TRBD1 (5 bases). The CDR3 totals 16 residues. Trimming stripped 1 base from V and 7 bases from J, with 19 bases between. Germline lookup yields CDR1 SGHVS and CDR2 FNYEAQ. The CDR3 region is CASSLDGTQGFGGYTF. For the CDR3, the DNA is TGTGCCAGCAGCTTAGATGGGACCCAGGGTTTCGGTGGCTACACCTTC.

Points on this clone: The sample holds other DNA sequences that translate to the same CDR3. This sequence joins TRBV7-9 and TRBJ2-7; possibly TRBD1 for D (5 bases). This CDR3 is 13 amino acids long. The germline V and J ends were trimmed by 0 bases and 3 bases, with 6 bases remaining between them. CDR1 and CDR2 from the germline V gene are SEHNR and FQNEAQ (reference sequence). This CDR3 reads CASSLAQGYEQYF. CDR3 sequence (DNA): TGTGCCAGCAGCTTAGCGCAGGGCTACGAGCAGTACTTC.

The rearrangement joins TRBV10-1 to TRBJ1-1; D is uncertain. The length of the CDR3 is 13 residues. Germline V gene sequence: CDR1 WNHNN, CDR2 SYGVQD (reference sequence). The V gene lost 9 bases and the J gene lost 3 bases, with 14 bases spanning the gap. The CDR3 spells CASCLNGYTEAFF. The CDR3 DNA sequence: TGCGCCAGTTGCCTAAACGGTTACACTGAAGCTTTCTTT.

The V gene is TRBV6-5, the J gene TRBJ2-7; 8 bases map to TRBD2. The CDR3 has 15 amino acids. Germline V gene lookup returns CDR1 MNHEY and CDR2 SVGAGI. Trimming took 0 bases from V and 3 from J; bases not matched to a gene: 4. Here the CDR3 DNA reads TGTGCCAGCAGTTACTCCGTGGCGGGGGGCTACGAGCAGTACTTC. Translated, it gives CASSYSVAGGYEQYF.

V usage is TRBV5-1 and J usage is TRBJ2-3, with a possible D match to TRBD2 (5 bases). This CDR3 is 14 amino acids long. In germline, CDR1 is SGHRS, CDR2 YFSETQ. V lost 3 bases and J lost 4, with 12 bases in between. The chain's CDR3 is CASSWASRSDTQYF. The CDR3 DNA is TGCGCCAGCAGCTGGGCTAGCAGGTCAGATACGCAGTATTTT.

J is TRBJ1-2 and V is TRBV19, with TRBD1 matching 7 bases. Trimming removed 5 bases from V and 4 bases from J; junction bases left unmatched: 13. Germline V gene sequence: CDR1 LNHDA, CDR2 SQIVND (reference sequence). CDR3 size: 16 residues. CDR3 sequence: CASSDPGQKGGYGYTF. The CDR3 nucleotides read TGTGCCAGTAGTGATCCGGGACAGAAAGGGGGCTATGGCTACACCTTC.

The V and J genes are TRBV11-1 and TRBJ2-2; 14 bases fit TRBD2. Germline CDR1 SGHAT, CDR2 FQDESV (reference sequence). The CDR3 spans 17 residues. Trimming took 2 bases from V and 7 from J; bases not matched to a gene: 6. The CDR3 DNA follows: TGTGCCAGCAGCTTACGACTAGCGGGGGGGAAAATCGGGGAGCTGTTTTTT. Residues: CASSLRLAGGKIGELFF.

This rearrangement joins TRBV5-3 to TRBJ1-2, with D tentatively TRBD1 (5 bases). TRBV5-3 has ORF status, its function being uncertain. There are 14 residues in the CDR3. Trimming took off 1 base at V and 3 bases at J, with 10 bases between the two ends. CDR3 sequence: CARSLPGGDYGYTF. DNA for the CDR3: TGTGCCAGAAGCTTGCCGGGGGGAGACTATGGCTACACCTTC.

Only a few counts were recorded for this clone. This chain uses TRBV6-1 with TRBJ1-3; D call uncertain. This CDR3 contains 14 residues. Germline V CDR1 and CDR2: MNHNS, SASEGT. Between the trimmed V and J ends, which lost 2 bases and 2 bases, there was a span of 7 bases. CDR3 amino acids: CASSESGAGNTIYF. As DNA, the CDR3 is TGTGCCAGCAGTGAAAGCGGAGCTGGAAACACCATATATTTT.

In its sample, this clone ranks as medium-sized. The chain joins TRBV7-9 to TRBJ2-7, with 7 bases matching TRBD2. The CDR3 has 14 residues. V shed 2 bases, J shed 5 bases, and the junction held 6 bases outside the gene matches. Germline-derived CDR1 and CDR2 are SEHNR and FQNEAQ (reference sequence). CDR3 protein: CASSLLTGGNEQYF. The CDR3 DNA reads as TGTGCCAGCAGCTTACTGACGGGGGGAAACGAGCAGTACTTC. Together with reference TRBV7-9 and TRBJ2-7, the CDR3 gives the full variable domain: DTGVSQNPRHKITKRGQNVTFRCDPISEHNRLYWYRQTLGQGPEFLTYFQNEAQLEKSRLLSDRFSAERPKGSFSTLEIQRTEQGDSAMYLCASSLLTGGNEQYFGPGTRLTVT.

The V gene is TRBV6-6, the J gene TRBJ2-1, with 10 bases matching TRBD2. Germline V lookup: CDR1 MNHNY, CDR2 SVGAGI (reference sequence). The CDR3 has 14 residues. The V gene end was trimmed by 11 bases and the J gene end by 5 bases; junction bases not matched to a gene: 9. CDR3 amino acids: CAGALAGEHNEQFF. The CDR3 DNA reads TGTGCCGGCGCTCTAGCGGGGGAACACAATGAGCAGTTCTTC.

The chain couples TRBV7-2 to TRBJ2-3; D gene ambiguous. The CDR3 runs to 13 residues. Trimming pared 4 bases from V and 0 bases from J, leaving 5 bases between. Germline CDR1 and CDR2: SGHTA and FQGNSA. Written as DNA, the CDR3 is TGTGCCAGCAGCTCCACTAGCACAGATACGCAGTATTTT. This encodes CASSSTSTDTQYF.

This rearrangement joins TRBV5-1 to TRBJ1-2; D is unclear. Germline CDR1 reads SGHRS; CDR2 reads YFSETQ. Between the trimmed V and J ends, which lost 0 bases and 8 bases, there was a span of 8 bases. This CDR3 has 12 amino acids. The CDR3 DNA reads TGCGCCAGCAGCTTGGGTCTGGGAGGCTACACCTTC. Its translation: CASSLGLGGYTF.

In this sample, this clone turned up once. The V call is TRBV29-1, the J call TRBJ2-1; D uncertain. This CDR3 is built from 11 residues. Germline values: CDR1 SQVTM, CDR2 ANQGSEA. Trimming took 3 bases from V and 4 from J, leaving 4 bases between them. The CDR3 sequence is CSVDSYNEQFF. CDR3 coding DNA: TGCAGCGTTGACAGTTACAATGAGCAGTTCTTC.

Ten or more counts support this clone. The chain is built from TRBV5-4 and TRBJ2-1; 7 bases align to TRBD1. Trimming cost V 4 bases and J 6 bases; bases outside gene matches: 13. Germline lookup yields CDR1 SGHNT and CDR2 YYREEE (reference sequence). The CDR3 extends over 16 amino acids. The CDR3 DNA reads TGTGCCAGCAGCCCTACCATAAGGGACAGCTCCAATGAGCAGTTCTTC. Its protein is CASSPTIRDSSNEQFF.

The rearrangement joins TRBV27 to TRBJ1-1; D is undetermined. The CDR3 sequence is 13 residues long. Germline assignment: CDR1 MNHEY and CDR2 SMNVEV (reference sequence). Trimming removed 0 bases from V and 5 bases from J, with 7 bases in between. This CDR3 reads CASSLSRGTEAFF. The DNA of the CDR3 is TGTGCCAGCAGTTTATCTCGGGGAACTGAAGCTTTCTTT.

V gene TRBV9 combines with J gene TRBJ1-1; D perhaps matches TRBD1 (6 bases). The CDR3 has 14 residues. CDR1 SGDLS and CDR2 YYNGEE come from the germline V gene. Trimming pared 2 bases from V and 0 bases from J, leaving 8 bases between. This chain's CDR3 is CASSVRGMNTEAFF. In DNA, the CDR3 is TGTGCCAGCAGCGTTAGGGGGATGAACACTGAAGCTTTCTTT.

V is TRBV5-6 and J is TRBJ1-6; 10 bases match TRBD1. Germline CDR1 and CDR2: SGHDT and YYEEEE. J gave up 4 bases and V 2 bases, and 3 bases lay outside the gene matches. This CDR3 comprises 16 residues. The CDR3: CASSFGTGAYNSPLHF. CDR3 bases: TGTGCCAGCAGCTTCGGGACAGGGGCGTATAATTCACCCCTCCACTTT.

A single count supports this clone. The chain couples TRBV5-4 to TRBJ2-3; D is ambiguous. With 0 bases removed from V and 6 bases from J, the gap between germline ends came to 8 bases. Per germline, CDR1 SGHNT and CDR2 YYREEE (reference sequence). CDR3 length: 13 residues. The CDR3 loop reads CASSLGPFDTQYF. The CDR3 coding sequence is TGTGCCAGCAGCTTGGGCCCTTTTGATACGCAGTATTTT.

The chain employs TRBV5-4 and TRBJ1-6; the D gene is possibly TRBD1 (5 bases). Trimming took 1 base from V and 6 from J, leaving 20 bases between them. The germline V gene encodes CDR1 SGHNT and CDR2 YYREEE (reference sequence). This CDR3 is built from 18 residues. The CDR3 DNA sequence: TGTGCCAGCAGCTTGTTGGGGGTTGGGGAGATTCCTAATTCACCCCTCCACTTT. This sequence encodes CASSLLGVGEIPNSPLHF.

This clone ranks as medium-sized (0.01 to 0.1%). This chain joins TRBV6-5 and TRBJ1-5; D perhaps matches TRBD1 (5 bases). The germline V gene encodes CDR1 MNHEY and CDR2 SVGAGI. The V end lost 6 bases, the J end lost 7 bases, and 13 bases lay between the germline ends. This CDR3 region has 13 residues. The CDR3 spells CASSPGLSQPQHF. DNA for the CDR3: TGTGCCAGCAGCCCGGGACTCTCCCAGCCCCAGCATTTT.